These 23 T cell receptor beta chains were sequenced from one sample in a study of blood T cell repertoires in COVID-19. TCRdb keeps only in-frame clones here, not all; method: immunoSEQ multiplex PCR. The sample includes 200,000 or so clones, nearly 85% seen only once; the top ten take roughly 5%. Sequencing was carried out using peripheral blood. The receptors originated from a young woman with acute or convalescent COVID-19.

V usage is TRBV7-9 and J usage is TRBJ1-1; TRBD1 matches 8 bases. This CDR3 spans 12 amino acids. The V segment lost 7 bases and the J segment 7 bases; nucleotides outside the gene matches: 5. CDR1 SEHNR and CDR2 FQNEAQ come from the germline V gene (reference sequence). CDR3 loop: CASNGQGLEAFF. The DNA of the CDR3 is TGTGCCAGCAACGGACAGGGTCTTGAAGCTTTCTTT.

This chain connects TRBV7-8 to TRBJ2-7, with D hard to call. The germline CDR1 and CDR2 sequences are SGHVS and FQNEAQ. The CDR3 length is 13 residues. Trimming pared 2 bases from V and 2 bases from J, leaving 7 bases between. The CDR3 loop reads CASSLPPTYEQYF. For the CDR3, the DNA is TGTGCCAGCAGCTTACCCCCAACCTACGAGCAGTACTTC.

The chain has TRBV2 and TRBJ2-1, with 9 bases matching TRBD2. CDR1 and CDR2 from the germline V gene are SNHLY and FYNNEI. The CDR3 extends over 14 amino acids. Unmatched junction bases numbered 7, after V lost 6 bases and J lost 7 bases. This CDR3 is CASRDRLAENEQFF. In nucleotides, the CDR3 is TGTGCCAGCAGGGATAGACTAGCGGAGAATGAGCAGTTCTTC.

The V gene is TRBV6-5, the J gene TRBJ1-4; 7 nucleotides line up with TRBD1. Per the germline V gene, CDR1 is MNHEY and CDR2 is SVGAGI. This CDR3 region has 15 residues. After removal of 7 bases from V and 5 bases from J, the junction contained 10 bases not matched to a gene. CDR3 amino acids: CASIQGGTVNEKLFF. The CDR3 DNA reads as TGTGCCAGCATCCAAGGGGGGACAGTAAATGAAAAACTGTTTTTT.

This chain connects TRBV5-1 to TRBJ2-7, with TRBD2 identical over 10 bases. This CDR3 comprises 14 residues. Germline values: CDR1 SGHRS, CDR2 YFSETQ. The V and J ends lost 5 bases and 6 bases, in that order; junction bases with no gene match: 8. The CDR3 sequence is CASSAPAGGSEQYF. CDR3 sequence (DNA): TGCGCCAGCAGTGCCCCAGCGGGGGGGAGCGAGCAGTACTTC.

The chain combines TRBV19 with TRBJ2-1, with 10 bases matching TRBD2. Germline CDR1 is LNHDA and CDR2 is SQIVND (reference sequence). The CDR3 extends over 17 amino acids. J was trimmed by 9 bases and V by 0 bases; bases with no gene match: 11. Here the CDR3 DNA reads TGTGCCAGTAGTATAGACCCACCTAGCGGGAGTGGTGCTGAGCAGTTCTTC. It yields the protein CASSIDPPSGSGAEQFF.

V is TRBV5-5 and J is TRBJ1-4, with 8 positions matching TRBD1. Germline V CDR1 and CDR2: SGHKS, YYEKEE (reference sequence). This CDR3 spans 16 amino acids. V was clipped by 5 bases and J by 0 bases; unmatched bases: 6. Here the CDR3 reads CASRGAGGSTNEKLFF. In nucleotides, the CDR3 is TGTGCCAGCAGGGGGGCAGGGGGCTCAACTAATGAAAAACTGTTTTTT.

This chain connects TRBV13 to TRBJ2-5, with a possible D match to TRBD2 (5 bases). Trimming removed 0 bases from V and 4 bases from J, with 12 bases in between. The CDR3 extends over 15 amino acids. Germline CDR1 is PRHDT and CDR2 is FYEKMQ (reference sequence). CDR3 in amino acids: CASSLGAAGGETQYF. The CDR3 nucleotides read TGTGCCAGCAGCTTAGGGGCCGCGGGTGGAGAGACCCAGTACTTC.

This sequence joins TRBV7-2 and TRBJ1-4, with 9 nucleotides matching TRBD1. V lost 1 base, J lost 6 bases, and 6 bases stayed unmatched. CDR1 and CDR2 from the germline V gene are SGHTA and FQGNSA. The CDR3 extends over 16 amino acids. CDR3 bases: TGTGCCAGCAGCTTAGTTGGGGGACAGGGCTATGAAAAACTGTTTTTT. Its protein product is CASSLVGGQGYEKLFF. The full variable domain, completed using reference TRBV7-2 and TRBJ1-4, is GAGVSQSPSNKVTEKGKDVELRCDPISGHTALYWYRQSLGQGLEFLIYFQGNSAPDKSGLPSDRFSAERTGGSVSTLTIQRTQQEDSAVYLCASSLVGGQGYEKLFFGSGTQLSVL.

The gene calls are TRBV9 and TRBJ2-3, with TRBD2 matching over 8 bases. V lost 0 bases and J lost 5; bases outside the gene matches: 8. The CDR3 runs to 16 residues. Germline V gives CDR1 SGDLS, CDR2 YYNGEE. Written as DNA, the CDR3 is TGTGCCAGCAGCGTAGAGACGGGGGGGCTTGGAGATACGCAGTATTTT. It specifies CASSVETGGLGDTQYF.

The V gene is TRBV6-6, the J gene TRBJ1-2; TRBD1 might be the D (5 bases). Germline-derived CDR1 and CDR2 are MNHNY and SVGAGI (reference sequence). The CDR3 spans 16 residues. The V end was cut by 6 bases, the J end by 6 bases, with 23 bases between. In nucleotides, the CDR3 is TGTGCCAGCAGCTACCTCGCCCCAGGGCAAGATGATGGCTACACCTTC. This encodes CASSYLAPGQDDGYTF.

A single count supports this clone. V is TRBV19 and J is TRBJ2-2; the match to TRBD2 covers 11 bases. CDR1 LNHDA and CDR2 SQIVND come from the germline V gene (reference sequence). Trimming took 4 bases from V and 0 from J; bases not matched to a gene: 10. The CDR3 spans 19 residues. The CDR3 reads CASSKAGTSGGANTGELFF. The CDR3 DNA reads TGTGCCAGTAGTAAGGCCGGGACTAGCGGAGGTGCGAACACCGGGGAGCTGTTTTTT.

The rearrangement links TRBV7-2 to TRBJ2-3; D unclear. CDR1 is SGHTA and CDR2 is FQGNSA in the germline V gene. The length of the CDR3 is 13 residues. V lost 9 bases to trimming and J lost 8 bases, with 18 bases between them. The CDR3 here is CASTANPTGTQYF. The CDR3 coding sequence is TGTGCCAGTACGGCAAATCCCACGGGTACGCAGTATTTT. Together with reference TRBV7-2 and TRBJ2-3, the CDR3 gives the full variable domain: GAGVSQSPSNKVTEKGKDVELRCDPISGHTALYWYRQSLGQGLEFLIYFQGNSAPDKSGLPSDRFSAERTGGSVSTLTIQRTQQEDSAVYLCASTANPTGTQYFGPGTRLTVL.

The J gene is TRBJ2-7, the V gene TRBV5-5; D gene ambiguous. The CDR3 covers 13 residues. CDR1 is SGHKS, CDR2 YYEKEE, per germline (reference sequence). Trimming cost V 2 bases and J 2 bases, with 8 bases left between them. Written as DNA, the CDR3 is TGTGCCAGCAGCTTAGTCACTCCCTACGAGCAGTACTTC. This translates into CASSLVTPYEQYF.

The chain combines TRBV24-1 with TRBJ1-2, with TRBD1 identical over 9 bases. Trimming cost V 5 bases and J 2 bases; bases outside gene matches: 5. Germline CDR1 KGHDR, CDR2 SFDVKD. The CDR3 totals 15 residues. CDR3 sequence: CATSGQGENNYGYTF. The CDR3 region has the DNA TGTGCCACCAGTGGACAGGGGGAAAACAACTATGGCTACACCTTC.

J is TRBJ1-4 and V is TRBV24-1, with 10 nucleotides matching TRBD1. The CDR3 runs to 16 residues. Losses at the gene ends were 1 base for V and 5 bases for J; bases not matched to a gene: 3. The V gene's germline CDR1 is KGHDR and CDR2 SFDVKD. CDR3 bases: TGTGCCACCAGTGATTTACCGGGACAGGGGAATGAAAAACTGTTTTTT. Encoded protein: CATSDLPGQGNEKLFF.

The chain has TRBV5-5 and TRBJ1-2; D gene uncertain. Looked up from germline, CDR1 is SGHKS and CDR2 is YYEKEE (reference sequence). V shed 0 bases and J shed 2 bases, with 5 bases lying between them. There are 13 residues in the CDR3. The CDR3 loop reads CASSLARNYGYTF. The CDR3 DNA is TGTGCCAGCAGCTTGGCCAGGAACTATGGCTACACCTTC.

V gene TRBV28 combines with J gene TRBJ1-4, with TRBD1 matching 8 bases. Germline CDR1 and CDR2: MDHEN and SYDVKM. The CDR3 consists of 16 residues. V shed 5 bases, J shed 4 bases, and the junction held 9 bases outside the gene matches. The CDR3 DNA follows: TGTGCCAGCAGTCTTGTTCCGGGACAGGTTAATGAAAAACTGTTTTTT. Protein sequence: CASSLVPGQVNEKLFF.

The chain carries TRBV27 and TRBJ1-5; TRBD1 agrees at 11 bases. The CDR3 is 16 residues long. The germline V gene has CDR1 MNHEY and CDR2 SMNVEV (reference sequence). V shed 1 base and J 7 bases; nucleotides not matched to a gene: 6. In DNA, the CDR3 is TGTGCCAGCAGTTTATTTTGGACAGGGGGCAGGCAGCCCCAGCATTTT. As protein: CASSLFWTGGRQPQHF.

The CDR3 DNA sequence: TGTGCCAGCAGCCAGGCAGGGTACTACTACGAGCAGTACTTC. Amino acids: CASSQAGYYYEQYF. The rearrangement links TRBV14 to TRBJ2-7; D is possibly TRBD1 (5 bases). The V gene's germline CDR1 is SGHDN and CDR2 FVKESK. The CDR3 runs to 14 residues. The V end was cut by 3 bases, the J end by 3 bases, with 12 bases between.

The chain carries TRBV7-9 and TRBJ1-5; 11 nucleotides agree with TRBD1. Germline V gene sequence: CDR1 SEHNR, CDR2 FQNEAQ (reference sequence). The CDR3 length is 15 residues. After removal of 4 bases from V and 5 bases from J, the junction contained 4 bases not matched to a gene. The CDR3, as DNA: TGTGCCAGCAGCTCGGACAGGGGGCCCGATCAGCCCCAGCATTTT. Translation gives CASSSDRGPDQPQHF.

J is TRBJ2-3 and V is TRBV15; 7 bases match TRBD1. The CDR3 runs 18 residues. Unmatched junction bases numbered 14, after V lost 5 bases and J lost 0 bases. CDR1 and CDR2 from the germline V gene are LNHNV and YYDKDF (reference sequence). The CDR3 protein is CATSPLTVGTASTDTQYF. The CDR3 region has the DNA TGTGCCACCAGCCCCCTCACTGTCGGGACAGCTAGCACAGATACGCAGTATTTT.

The count of this clone is one. The chain couples TRBV6-5 to TRBJ2-3; the match to TRBD2 covers 12 bases. Germline trimming cut 4 bases from V and 6 bases from J; bases unmatched to any gene: 8. The germline CDR1 and CDR2 sequences are MNHEY and SVGAGI. This CDR3 region has 16 residues. The DNA for the CDR3 is TGTGCCAGCAGTTTCGGACTAGCGGGGCCGGGGGATACGCAGTATTTT. Its protein product is CASSFGLAGPGDTQYF.